These T cell receptor beta chains were read from a single sample in a study of shared clonotypes between healthy human individuals. Measured with immunoSEQ multiplex PCR; TCRdb has only the in-frame clones, and not every one. The sample gives 1,400,000 or so clones, roughly 98.5% of which show up once; approximately 0.4% is in the top ten. Sequencing was done on a sample of naive CD4+ T cells sorted from blood. All receptors derive from a man younger than 45 in good health. Each CDR3 is given with its conserved first and last residue. Each record gives: J gene, D gene, clone size, V gene, CDR3 DNA, CDR3 protein. A D gene is named only where the DNA matches it firmly. Not all rows give a size; the values are once, few, many and, for expanded clones, a class.

>TRBJ2-1|TRBD2|NA|TRBV5-1
TGCGCCAGCAGTTTAGGTTCGGGACTAGCGGGAACTGGGCAGTTCTTC
CASSLGSGLAGTGQFF
>TRBJ1-2|TRBD1|NA|TRBV19
TGTGCCAGTAGTATATGGGACAGGTCGACGGGCTACACCTTC
CASSIWDRSTGYTF
>TRBJ1-1|TRBD1|NA|TRBV6-5
TGTGCCAGCAGGTTATCAGGGGGTCCTGAAGCTTTCTTT
CASRLSGGPEAFF
>TRBJ2-5|NA|NA|TRBV27
TGTGCCAGCAGTTTACAGGGGTTACAAGAGACCCAGTACTTC
CASSLQGLQETQYF
>TRBJ2-7|NA|NA|TRBV18
TGTGCCAGCTCACCTTGGGAGGGGGCCAAATCCTACGAGCAGTACTTC
CASSPWEGAKSYEQYF
>TRBJ2-1|TRBD2|NA|TRBV27
TGTGCCAGCAGGTATCGTGGGGGGGATGAGCAGTTCTTC
CASRYRGGDEQFF
>TRBJ2-1|NA|NA|TRBV27
TGTGCCAGCGTTAAAACTGGGCGCAATGAGCAGTTCTTC
CASVKTGRNEQFF
>TRBJ1-1|TRBD1|NA|TRBV19
TGTGCCAGTAGTATTAAGACAGGGGGTACTGAAGCTTTCTTT
CASSIKTGGTEAFF
>TRBJ2-5|NA|NA|TRBV30
TGTGCCTGGAGTTTCTGGGGGAGTGTTTTCCAAGAGACCCAGTACTTC
CAWSFWGSVFQETQYF
>TRBJ2-3|NA|NA|TRBV18
TGTGCCAGCTCACCCCAGGCGCATGAAGATACGCAGTATTTT
CASSPQAHEDTQYF
>TRBJ2-7|NA|NA|TRBV5-1
TGCGCCAGCAGCTTGGGTAGCCCTCCCTACGAGCAGTACTTC
CASSLGSPPYEQYF
>TRBJ2-1|TRBD2|NA|TRBV6-1
TGTGCCAGCAGTGAAAGGGTGTCTAGCGGTTACAATGAGCAGTTCTTC
CASSERVSSGYNEQFF
>TRBJ2-3|TRBD2|NA|TRBV29-1
TGCAGCGTCGGCAGGGTGGGACTAGCCGGGCCAGATACGCAGTATTTT
CSVGRVGLAGPDTQYF
>TRBJ2-1|TRBD1|NA|TRBV11-2
TGTGCCAGCAGCCCTTTGGGACAGGGGGCCTTCAATGAGCAGTTCTTC
CASSPLGQGAFNEQFF
>TRBJ2-3|TRBD2|NA|TRBV4-1
TGCGCCAGCAGCCAGCACGGACTAGGTGGAGATACGCAGTATTTT
CASSQHGLGGDTQYF
>TRBJ2-7|NA|once|TRBV28
TGTGCCAGCAGTCCACCGGGACGGACTCTTCTCGAGCAGTACTTC
CASSPPGRTLLEQYF
>TRBJ2-5|TRBD2|NA|TRBV11-2
TGTGCCAGCAGCTTAGCGGCCAGCGGGAAACAAGAGACCCAGTACTTC
CASSLAASGKQETQYF
>TRBJ2-1|NA|NA|TRBV25-1
TGTGCCAGCCACGCTAATTACAATGAGCAGTTCTTC
CASHANYNEQFF
>TRBJ1-5|NA|NA|TRBV2
TGTGCCAGCAGCTTCACCCCGGGACGCAATCAGCCCCAGCATTTT
CASSFTPGRNQPQHF
>TRBJ2-2|TRBD1|NA|TRBV15
TGTGCCACCAGCGGGGGACAGGGGCTCGGCACCGGGGAGCTGTTTTTT
CATSGGQGLGTGELFF
>TRBJ2-2|TRBD2|NA|TRBV5-4
TGTGCCAGCAGGCTAGCGGGAGGGCCAAGCGGGGAGCTGTTTTTT
CASRLAGGPSGELFF
>TRBJ2-2|NA|NA|TRBV19
TGTGCCAGTAGGTGGGGGCGTCTAGCCGGCACCGGGGAGCTGTTTTTT
CASRWGRLAGTGELFF
>TRBJ2-3|NA|NA|TRBV28
TGTGCCAGCAGTCTGTTACGAGATACGCAGTATTTT
CASSLLRDTQYF
>TRBJ1-1|TRBD1|NA|TRBV10-3
TGTGCCATCACTCCGGGGACAGTGAGAGCTGAAGCTTTCTTT
CAITPGTVRAEAFF
>TRBJ2-1|NA|NA|TRBV9
TGTGCCAGCAGCGTAGGTCAGGGCTTCAATGAGCAGTTCTTC
CASSVGQGFNEQFF
>TRBJ1-3|NA|NA|TRBV5-5
TGTGCCAGCAGCTTGGCTGGAAACACCATATATTTT
CASSLAGNTIYF
>TRBJ1-2|TRBD1|NA|TRBV4-1
TGCGCCAGCAGCCAACCGACAGGGCCCGCCAAGGAGGGCTACACCTTC
CASSQPTGPAKEGYTF
>TRBJ2-1|TRBD2|NA|TRBV2
TGTGCCAGCGTGTACCTAGCGGGATCCGATGAGCAGTTCTTC
CASVYLAGSDEQFF
>TRBJ1-1|NA|NA|TRBV6-5
TGTGCCAGCAGTAGCAGGGCGGTGAACACTGAAGCTTTCTTT
CASSSRAVNTEAFF
>TRBJ2-7|NA|NA|TRBV5-8
TGTGCCAGCAGCTTGGAGCTAGGAGTCGGACAGGGAGGGTACGAGCAGTACTTC
CASSLELGVGQGGYEQYF
>TRBJ2-2|TRBD2|NA|TRBV7-3
TGTGCCAGCAGCTTATATACGAGCGGCGGGAGAGGTAGATCCGGGGAGCTGTTTTTT
CASSLYTSGGRGRSGELFF
>TRBJ1-5|NA|NA|TRBV11-2
TGTGCCAGCAGCCCCCCCGGGGTCAATCAGCCCCAGCATTTT
CASSPPGVNQPQHF
>TRBJ2-1|TRBD1|NA|TRBV10-3
TGTGCCATCAGCCGGGACAGCCCCTGGGATGAGCAGTTCTTC
CAISRDSPWDEQFF
>TRBJ1-4|TRBD1|NA|TRBV9
TGTGCCAGCAGCGTCCGGACAGGGGTGCCTGAAAAACTGTTTTTT
CASSVRTGVPEKLFF
>TRBJ2-3|NA|NA|TRBV5-1
TGCGCCAGCACCCCTCGTTTTTCTCCATCTAGCACAGATACGCAGTATTTT
CASTPRFSPSSTDTQYF
>TRBJ1-2|TRBD1|NA|TRBV7-6
TGTGCCAGCAGCTTAGGGACAGGGTCTTATGGCTACACCTTC
CASSLGTGSYGYTF
>TRBJ2-3|NA|NA|TRBV10-3
TGTGCCATCATGGCTTCCGGGCGCACAGATACGCAGTATTTT
CAIMASGRTDTQYF
>TRBJ1-5|TRBD1|NA|TRBV27
TGTGCCAGCAGTTTTACAGGGGGGGATCAGCCCCAGCATTTT
CASSFTGGDQPQHF
>TRBJ2-2|NA|NA|TRBV5-1
TGCGCCAGCAGCTTGGTAGCCACCGGGGAGCTGTTTTTT
CASSLVATGELFF
>TRBJ1-3|NA|NA|TRBV19
TGTGCCAGTAGTATAGCAGGGGCTGGAAACACCATATATTTT
CASSIAGAGNTIYF
>TRBJ1-1|NA|NA|TRBV7-9
TGTGCCAGCAGCTTGACAGGCACTTACACTGAAGCTTTCTTT
CASSLTGTYTEAFF
>TRBJ2-7|NA|NA|TRBV2
TGTGCCACCTCCGATCAGAGGGACGGATACGAGCAGTACTTC
CATSDQRDGYEQYF
>TRBJ1-4|NA|NA|TRBV28
TGTGCCAGCAGCCCCCGAGGACAGAATGAAAAACTGTTTTTT
CASSPRGQNEKLFF
>TRBJ2-1|NA|NA|TRBV6-6
TGTGCCAGCAGTTATGGGAGTTCGTCCTACAATGAGCAGTTCTTC
CASSYGSSSYNEQFF
>TRBJ2-7|NA|NA|TRBV18
TGTGCCAGCTCACCGAGGAACAGAACCTACGAGCAGTACTTC
CASSPRNRTYEQYF
>TRBJ2-1|NA|NA|TRBV7-2
TGTGCCAGCAGCTTAGGGGGGAGTCACTACAATGAGCAGTTCTTC
CASSLGGSHYNEQFF
>TRBJ2-7|TRBD2|NA|TRBV19
TGTGCCAGTAGTTCAGGGACTAGCGGGAGGACCTCATCCGAGCAGTACTTC
CASSSGTSGRTSSEQYF
>TRBJ2-5|NA|NA|TRBV29-1
TGCAGCGTTGAAGGAACCAAATCCTATACGAGAACCCAGTACTTC
CSVEGTKSYTRTQYF
>TRBJ2-7|TRBD1|NA|TRBV6-1
TGTGCCAGCAGTGCATGGGGACAGGATATCTACGAGCAGTACTTC
CASSAWGQDIYEQYF
>TRBJ1-5|NA|NA|TRBV5-6
TGTGCCAGCAGCCCTGTGGGGGCACCTAGTTATAGCAATCAGCCCCAGCATTTT
CASSPVGAPSYSNQPQHF